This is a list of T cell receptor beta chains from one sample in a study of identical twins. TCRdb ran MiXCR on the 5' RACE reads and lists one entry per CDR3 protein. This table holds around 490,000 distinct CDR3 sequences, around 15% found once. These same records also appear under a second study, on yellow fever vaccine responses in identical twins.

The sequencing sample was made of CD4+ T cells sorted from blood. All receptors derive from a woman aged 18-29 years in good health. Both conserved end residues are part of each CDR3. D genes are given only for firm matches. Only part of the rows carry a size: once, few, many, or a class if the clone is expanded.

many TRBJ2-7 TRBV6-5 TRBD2 CASGRAGEQYF TGTGCCAGTGGGAGGGCCGGGGAGCAGTACTTC
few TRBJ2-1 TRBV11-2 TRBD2 CASSPKGGTSGISYNEQFF TGTGCCAGCAGCCCAAAAGGGGGTACTAGCGGCATATCCTACAATGAGCAGTTCTTC
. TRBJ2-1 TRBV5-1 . CASSLIGRRQGYAGYNEQFF TGCGCCAGCAGCTTGATCGGGCGCCGGCAGGGGTACGCCGGGTACAATGAGCAGTTCTTC
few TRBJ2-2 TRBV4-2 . CASSPRLGMGGELFF TGTGCCAGCAGCCCACGCCTCGGGATGGGCGGGGAGCTGTTTTTT
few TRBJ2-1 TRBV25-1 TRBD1 CASSGGGWERNEQFF TGTGCCAGCAGTGGAGGGGGCTGGGAGCGGAATGAGCAGTTCTTC
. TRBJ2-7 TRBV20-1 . CSQDDGYEQYF TGCAGTCAAGACGACGGTTACGAGCAGTACTTC
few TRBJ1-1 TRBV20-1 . CSASMGSEAFF TGCAGTGCTAGCATGGGGTCGGAAGCTTTCTTT
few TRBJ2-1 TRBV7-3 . CASSLGPTHVNVEQFF TGTGCCAGCAGCTTAGGACCGACCCACGTGAATGTTGAGCAGTTCTTC
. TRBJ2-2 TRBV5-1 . CASSLAQGGPGELFF TGCGCCAGCAGCTTGGCCCAGGGGGGGCCCGGGGAGCTGTTTTTT
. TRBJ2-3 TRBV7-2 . CASSPNVDTQYF TGTGCCAGCAGCCCTAATGTAGATACGCAGTATTTT
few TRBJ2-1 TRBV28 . CASSTDNEQFF TGTGCCAGCAGTACGGACAATGAGCAGTTCTTC
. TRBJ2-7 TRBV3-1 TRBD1 CASSHRRTGGSYEQYF TGTGCCAGCAGCCATCGACGGACAGGGGGCTCCTACGAGCAGTACTTC
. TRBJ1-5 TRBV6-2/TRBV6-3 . CASSYSRGSGNQPQHF TGTGCCAGCAGTTACTCGAGGGGATCGGGCAATCAGCCCCAGCATTTT
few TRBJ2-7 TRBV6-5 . CASSLRAGKHGEQYF TGTGCCAGCAGTTTACGGGCCGGCAAGCACGGCGAGCAGTACTTC
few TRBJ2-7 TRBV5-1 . CASSSGALATPTIEHEQYF TGCGCCAGCAGCTCGGGCGCTCTAGCGACTCCCACAATCGAACACGAGCAGTACTTC
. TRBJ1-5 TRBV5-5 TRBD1 CASREGQARNQPQHF TGTGCCAGCAGAGAGGGACAGGCCCGCAATCAGCCCCAGCATTTT
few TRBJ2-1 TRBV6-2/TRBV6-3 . CASSKGHGGNEQFF TGTGCCAGCAGTAAAGGGCATGGTGGGAATGAGCAGTTCTTC
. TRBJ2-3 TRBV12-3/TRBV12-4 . CASSLVSGWDTDTQYF TGTGCCAGCAGTTTAGTATCTGGGTGGGACACAGATACGCAGTATTTT
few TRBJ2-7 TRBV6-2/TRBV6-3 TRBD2 CASSDTTSGRSPYF TGTGCCAGCAGTGACACGACTAGCGGGAGATCTCCGTACTTC
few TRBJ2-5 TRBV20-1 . CSAGGAGSETQYF TGCAGTGCGGGGGGGGCGGGATCAGAGACCCAGTACTTC
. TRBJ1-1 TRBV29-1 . CSVDLHRGTEAFF TGCAGCGTTGATTTGCACCGAGGAACTGAAGCTTTCTTT
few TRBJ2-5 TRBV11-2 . CASSQSALQETQYF TGTGCCAGCAGTCAAAGTGCCCTCCAAGAGACCCAGTACTTC
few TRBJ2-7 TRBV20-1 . CSANPQGSLREQYF TGCAGTGCCAACCCCCAGGGTTCCTTGAGGGAGCAGTACTTC
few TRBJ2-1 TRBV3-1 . CASSQTSGLKQFF TGTGCCAGCAGCCAAACCTCGGGGCTCAAGCAGTTCTTC
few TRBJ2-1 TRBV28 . CASSQLTRYEQFF TGTGCCAGCAGCCAACTTACTAGATATGAGCAGTTCTTC
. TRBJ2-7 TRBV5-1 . CASGGGLAYEQYF TGCGCCAGCGGGGGAGGCCTGGCCTACGAGCAGTACTTC
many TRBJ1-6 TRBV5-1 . CASADPGGSPLHF TGCGCCAGCGCGGACCCGGGAGGTTCACCCCTCCACTTT
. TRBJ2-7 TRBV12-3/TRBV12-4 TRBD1 CASSPGQVHPNTF TGTGCCAGCAGCCCGGGACAGGTACACCCCAACACCTTC
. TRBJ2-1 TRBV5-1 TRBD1 CASSLGDRGSYNEQFF TGCGCCAGCAGCTTGGGGGACAGGGGGTCCTACAATGAGCAGTTCTTC
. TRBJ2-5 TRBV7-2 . CASSLASTRGGEETQYF TGTGCCAGCAGCTTAGCCTCAACAAGGGGGGGAGAAGAGACCCAGTACTTC
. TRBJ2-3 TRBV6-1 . CASSRLAETSTDTQYF TGTGCCAGCAGTCGATTAGCGGAAACTAGCACAGATACGCAGTATTTT
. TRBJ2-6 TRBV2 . CATKIGGGGRGANVLTF TGTGCCACCAAAATAGGGGGGGGCGGTCGAGGGGCCAACGTCCTGACTTTC
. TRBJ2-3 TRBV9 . CASSPLRGGGYTDTQYF TGTGCCAGCAGCCCCCTAAGGGGAGGGGGCTACACAGATACGCAGTATTTT
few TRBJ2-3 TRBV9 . CASSVTSSTDTQYF TGTGCCAGCAGCGTAACATCTAGCACAGATACGCAGTATTTT
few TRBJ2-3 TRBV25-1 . CASSVAGDSTDTQYF TGTGCCAGCAGTGTGGCAGGGGACAGCACAGATACGCAGTATTTT
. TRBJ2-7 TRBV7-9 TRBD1 CASSLVGTAIYEQYF TGTGCCAGCAGCTTAGTTGGGACAGCCATCTACGAGCAGTACTTC
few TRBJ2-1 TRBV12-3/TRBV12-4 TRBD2 CASSPPLAGGPAQEQFF TGTGCCAGCAGCCCGCCGCTAGCGGGGGGTCCCGCCCAGGAGCAGTTCTTC
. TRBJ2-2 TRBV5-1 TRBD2 CASSSAGESTGELFF TGCGCCAGCAGCTCAGCGGGGGAAAGCACCGGGGAGCTGTTTTTT
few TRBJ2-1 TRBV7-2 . CASNEEWGGIYNEQFF TGTGCCAGCAACGAGGAATGGGGCGGGATTTACAATGAGCAGTTCTTC
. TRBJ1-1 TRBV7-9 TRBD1 CASSLLTGGLTEAFF TGTGCCAGCAGCTTATTGACAGGGGGCCTCACTGAAGCTTTCTTT
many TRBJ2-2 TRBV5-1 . CASSTGPGGELFF TGCGCCAGCAGCACCGGACCGGGCGGGGAGCTGTTTTTT
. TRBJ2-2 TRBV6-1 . CASKPGLANTGELFF TGTGCCAGCAAACCAGGGTTGGCGAACACCGGGGAGCTGTTTTTT
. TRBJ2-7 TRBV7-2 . CASTVNSGPSYEQYF TGTGCCAGCACAGTTAATTCCGGGCCTTCCTACGAGCAGTACTTC
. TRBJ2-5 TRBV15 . CATSSRQTGRQETQYF TGTGCCACCAGCAGTAGACAGACAGGCCGACAAGAGACCCAGTACTTC
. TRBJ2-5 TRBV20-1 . CSANCLTQTDMQETQYF TGCAGTGCTAACTGCCTAACCCAGACAGACATGCAAGAGACCCAGTACTTC
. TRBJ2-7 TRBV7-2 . CASSPGTRHYEQYF TGTGCCAGCAGCCCCGGGACTCGACATTACGAGCAGTACTTC
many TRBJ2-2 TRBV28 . CASWRDSGGELFF TGTGCCAGCTGGCGCGACAGCGGCGGAGAGCTGTTTTTT
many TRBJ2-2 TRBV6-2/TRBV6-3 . CASSVIRGTGELFF TGTGCCAGCAGTGTGATCAGAGGCACCGGGGAGCTGTTTTTT
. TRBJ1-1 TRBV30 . CAWSGDTEAFF TGTGCCTGGAGTGGGGACACTGAAGCTTTCTTT
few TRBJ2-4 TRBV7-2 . CASSPTIGLTKNIQYF TGTGCCAGCAGCCCGACCATAGGGTTGACCAAAAACATTCAGTACTTC
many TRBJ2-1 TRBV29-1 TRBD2 CSVKNRLAGIYNEQFF TGCAGCGTGAAGAATAGACTAGCGGGGATATACAATGAGCAGTTCTTC
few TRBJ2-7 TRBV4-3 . CASSQEVNSIYEQYF TGCGCCAGCAGCCAAGAAGTAAACAGCATCTACGAGCAGTACTTC
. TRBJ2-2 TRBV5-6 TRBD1 CASSREQGIDTGELFF TGTGCCAGCAGCAGGGAACAGGGGATCGACACCGGGGAGCTGTTTTTT
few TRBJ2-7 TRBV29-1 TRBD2 CSVEERDGLGEQYF TGCAGCGTTGAGGAGCGGGATGGTTTAGGCGAGCAGTACTTC
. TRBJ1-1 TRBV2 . CASSNRLGNTEAFF TGTGCCAGCAGTAACCGACTCGGAAACACTGAAGCTTTCTTT
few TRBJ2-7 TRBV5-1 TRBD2 CANSPDPSGRALNEQYF TGCGCCAACAGCCCGGATCCAAGCGGGAGGGCCCTCAACGAGCAGTACTTC
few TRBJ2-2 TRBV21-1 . CASTATGNTGELFF TGTGCCAGCACCGCTACAGGGAACACCGGGGAGCTGTTTTTT
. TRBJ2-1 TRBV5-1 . CASILAPWGGDGQFF TGCGCCAGCATACTGGCCCCTTGGGGCGGCGATGGGCAGTTCTTC
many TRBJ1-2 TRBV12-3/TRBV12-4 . CAVRLDAYHGYTF TGTGCCGTCAGACTAGATGCGTACCATGGCTACACCTTC
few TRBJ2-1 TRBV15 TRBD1 CATSTDRDRGRDEQFF TGTGCCACCAGCACAGACCGGGACAGGGGGAGGGATGAGCAGTTCTTC